The sequence of this T cell receptor beta chain was determined in a study of cytomegalovirus exposure and HLA in healthy donors. Notes on the study in general: Investigators reported 150 to 200 TCR beta chains as tied to cytomegalovirus. Evidence from a later analysis indicated that most CMV-associated TCR beta chains looked HLA-restricted. An apparent linkage of common viral pathogens to several of the most significant clusters emerged in a later analysis.

CDR3 length: 14 residues. Per germline, CDR1 MGHDK and CDR2 SYGVNS. The V end lost 2 bases, the J end lost 2 bases, and 8 bases lay between the germline ends. Primers included in the PCR were 60 Vbeta and 13 Jbeta primers. TCRdb keeps only in-frame clones here, not all; method: immunoSEQ multiplex PCR. The sample has 160,000 or so clones; 80% to 90% are singletons. Concerning this clone itself: The antigen remains undetermined.

Sequenced input: PBMCs. The TCR comes from a man in his fifties or sixties in good health and CMV-seropositive. The rearrangement joins TRBV25-1 to TRBJ2-3; D not certain. CDR3 bases: TGTGCCAGCAGTGAACGGGTCCTCACAGATACGCAGTATTTT. As protein: CASSERVLTDTQYF.